Listed below are T cell receptor beta chains from one sample, sequenced in a study of CD8+CD57+ T cells in acquired aplastic anemia. TCRdb processed the reads anew with MiXCR; each CDR3 protein has one entry. Of 250,000 to 300,000 distinct CDR3 sequences in the sample, approximately 55% are singletons; the top ten hold roughly 8%. The sequencing input was sorted CD4+, CD8+, or CD8+CD57+ T cells (not recorded which) from PBMCs. The receptors shown here come from a human donor with severe aplastic anemia or a healthy control (not recorded which). Both conserved end residues are part of each CDR3. The order of the fields is CDR3 protein, CDR3 DNA, D gene, clone size, V gene, J gene. The D gene is left open where the match is weak. The size of a clone is reported for some rows only, either as once, few or many, or as a class for expanded clones.

CASSGDRFTEAFF,TGTGCCAGCAGCGGGGACAGGTTCACTGAAGCTTTCTTT,TRBD1,NA,TRBV7-9,TRBJ1-1
CATRGSSNQPQHF,TGTGCCACCAGGGGCAGTAGCAATCAGCCCCAGCATTTT,NA,NA,TRBV24-1,TRBJ1-5
CASSLSAQNYGYTF,TGTGCCAGCAGTTTATCGGCCCAAAACTATGGCTACACCTTC,NA,NA,TRBV28,TRBJ1-2
CSARGEGETEAFF,TGCAGTGCTAGAGGCGAGGGAGAAACTGAAGCTTTCTTT,NA,NA,TRBV20-1,TRBJ1-1
CSAPAGGLTDTQYF,TGCAGTGCTCCAGCGGGGGGGCTCACAGATACGCAGTATTTT,TRBD2,many,TRBV20-1,TRBJ2-3
CASSLGQNYGQYF,TGTGCCAGCAGCTTGGGACAGAACTACGGGCAGTACTTC,TRBD1,NA,TRBV7-9,TRBJ2-7
CASSQEWEGRGYTF,TGTGCCAGCAGCCAAGAGTGGGAGGGAAGGGGCTACACCTTC,NA,NA,TRBV4-2,TRBJ1-2
CASSEYAENTEAFF,TGTGCCAGCAGTGAATATGCAGAGAACACTGAAGCTTTCTTT,NA,NA,TRBV25-1,TRBJ1-1
CASSTTGGSSYEQYF,TGTGCCAGCAGCACCACAGGGGGCAGCTCCTACGAGCAGTACTTC,TRBD1,NA,TRBV5-4,TRBJ2-7
CASSEAQGITGELFF,TGTGCCAGCAGCGAAGCGCAGGGCATTACCGGGGAGCTGTTTTTT,NA,NA,TRBV7-9,TRBJ2-2
CASSGNGGKIDTQYF,TGTGCCAGCAGTGGCAACGGGGGGAAGATAGATACGCAGTATTTT,TRBD2,many,TRBV2,TRBJ2-3
CASSFSRAEDTQYF,TGTGCCAGCAGTTTTTCCAGGGCAGAAGATACGCAGTATTTT,NA,few,TRBV27,TRBJ2-3
CSARGDTDETQYF,TGCAGTGCTAGAGGGGACACGGACGAGACCCAGTACTTC,NA,once,TRBV20-1,TRBJ2-5
CASSLARGGVLTGELFF,TGTGCCAGCAGCTTAGCCCGGGGGGGGGTACTGACCGGGGAGCTGTTTTTT,TRBD2,NA,TRBV7-2,TRBJ2-2
CSVSGRGYNEQFF,TGCAGCGTTAGCGGGAGAGGGTACAATGAGCAGTTCTTC,TRBD2,few,TRBV29-1,TRBJ2-1
CASSQARFGYTF,TGTGCCAGCAGCCAGGCCCGGTTTGGCTACACCTTC,NA,NA,TRBV3-1,TRBJ1-2
CATNSFSPSTDTQYF,TGCGCCACTAATAGTTTTTCCCCTAGCACAGATACGCAGTATTTT,NA,NA,TRBV5-1,TRBJ2-3
CASNLFGGQIGGKLFF,TGTGCCAGCAACCTGTTCGGAGGTCAGATTGGTGGAAAACTGTTTTTT,NA,NA,TRBV2,TRBJ1-4
CSVDPGPTGELFF,TGCAGCGTTGACCCCGGACCCACCGGGGAGCTGTTTTTT,NA,NA,TRBV29-1,TRBJ2-2
CASSLGTGYNTEAFF,TGTGCCAGCAGCTTAGGTACAGGGTACAACACTGAAGCTTTCTTT,NA,NA,TRBV7-6,TRBJ1-1
CATRIYGWCRGYLGQPQHF,TGTGCCACCAGGATCTATGGTTGGTGCAGGGGGTATTTGGGGCAGCCCCAGCATTTT,TRBD1,NA,TRBV24-1,TRBJ1-5
CATSMGGDTYNEQFF,TGTGCCACCAGTATGGGGGGTGACACCTACAATGAGCAGTTCTTC,NA,NA,TRBV24-1,TRBJ2-1
CSATNAGRETQYF,TGCAGTGCCACCAACGCTGGGAGAGAGACCCAGTACTTC,NA,many,TRBV20-1,TRBJ2-5
CASSYSPSREGPRNEQFF,TGTGCCAGCAGTTACAGCCCTAGCAGGGAAGGACCCAGGAATGAGCAGTTCTTC,NA,NA,TRBV6-5,TRBJ2-1
CATSRDMGADTQYF,TGTGCCACCAGCAGAGATATGGGGGCGGATACGCAGTATTTT,NA,many,TRBV15,TRBJ2-3
CASSDGQGNTDTQYF,TGTGCCAGCAGTGACGGACAGGGGAACACAGATACGCAGTATTTT,TRBD1,few,TRBV6-4,TRBJ2-3
CASREGQGEEKLFF,TGTGCCAGCAGGGAGGGACAGGGAGAAGAAAAACTGTTTTTT,TRBD1,NA,TRBV7-9,TRBJ1-4
CASSDTGFGELFF,TGCGCCAGCAGTGATACAGGGTTCGGGGAGCTGTTTTTT,NA,NA,TRBV10-1,TRBJ2-2
CSARSGVSGNTIYF,TGCAGTGCTAGAAGCGGGGTCTCTGGAAACACCATATATTTT,NA,NA,TRBV20-1,TRBJ1-3
CASSPTDRGWETQYF,TGTGCTAGCAGCCCAACGGACAGGGGGTGGGAGACCCAGTACTTC,TRBD1,many,TRBV7-7,TRBJ2-5
CASSLGHNSPLHF,TGTGCCAGCAGCTTAGGCCACAATTCACCCCTCCACTTT,NA,NA,TRBV7-3,TRBJ1-6
CASSLDGLAETQYF,TGTGCTAGCAGCTTAGATGGGCTAGCGGAGACCCAGTACTTC,NA,many,TRBV7-7,TRBJ2-5
CVSRRTGAGNTIYF,TGTGTCAGCAGGCGGACAGGGGCTGGAAACACCATATATTTT,TRBD1,NA,TRBV12-3/TRBV12-4,TRBJ1-3
CASSLTQGVRTEAFF,TGTGCCAGCAGCTTAACACAGGGGGTGCGGACTGAAGCTTTCTTT,TRBD1,few,TRBV7-6,TRBJ1-1
CATSRDRGQPQHF,TGTGCCACCAGCAGAGATCGGGGGCAGCCCCAGCATTTT,NA,few,TRBV15,TRBJ1-5
CASSKGGVYYEQYF,TGTGCCAGCAGTAAAGGGGGAGTCTACTACGAGCAGTACTTC,NA,NA,TRBV7-9,TRBJ2-7
CASSLVLAGPTDTGELFF,TGTGCCAGCAGCTTAGTACTAGCGGGGCCGACGGACACCGGGGAGCTGTTTTTT,TRBD2,many,TRBV7-6,TRBJ2-2
CSAREGGDTQYF,TGCAGTGCTAGAGAGGGGGGAGATACGCAGTATTTT,NA,NA,TRBV20-1,TRBJ2-3
CATSDPGTSGGLTDTQYF,TGTGCCACCAGTGATCCCGGGACTAGCGGGGGGCTCACAGATACGCAGTATTTT,TRBD2,NA,TRBV24-1,TRBJ2-3
CASSVGSGGVYEQYF,TGTGCCAGCAGCGTAGGTTCGGGGGGAGTCTACGAGCAGTACTTC,TRBD2,NA,TRBV9,TRBJ2-7
CASSLNAGGLEQYF,TGCGCCAGCAGCTTAAATGCGGGGGGGCTTGAGCAGTATTTC,TRBD2,NA,TRBV5-1,TRBJ2-7
CASSQGLVVMNTEAFF,TGCGCCAGCAGCCAGGGGCTGGTCGTCATGAACACTGAAGCTTTCTTT,NA,many,TRBV4-3,TRBJ1-1
CSARDFGGPSTDTQYF,TGCAGTGCTAGAGATTTTGGGGGGCCAAGCACAGATACGCAGTATTTT,NA,few,TRBV20-1,TRBJ2-3
CASSTWANEQFF,TGTGCCAGCAGCACCTGGGCCAATGAGCAGTTCTTC,NA,many,TRBV11-3,TRBJ2-1
CASSYLQGNTEAFF,TGTGCCAGCAGTTACCTGCAGGGCAACACTGAAGCTTTCTTT,NA,NA,TRBV6-5,TRBJ1-1
CASSPRTLEQFF,TGTGCCAGCAGCCCCCGCACTTTAGAGCAGTTCTTC,NA,few,TRBV7-2,TRBJ2-1
CASSSGYEQFF,TGTGCCAGCAGCTCAGGGTATGAGCAGTTCTTC,NA,NA,TRBV7-3,TRBJ2-1
CASSARQGRAVDYTF,TGTGCCAGCAGTGCCAGACAGGGAAGGGCCGTCGACTACACCTTC,TRBD1,many,TRBV6-5,TRBJ1-2
CAISRTSGTYEQYF,TGTGCCATCAGTAGGACTAGCGGGACCTACGAGCAGTACTTC,TRBD2,NA,TRBV10-3,TRBJ2-7
CASTSRQGKSGDTQYF,TGTGCCAGCACCTCCAGACAGGGAAAATCCGGAGATACGCAGTATTTT,TRBD1,many,TRBV12-3/TRBV12-4,TRBJ2-3
CSARWELTTDTQYF,TGCAGTGCCCGGTGGGAGCTAACCACAGATACGCAGTATTTT,NA,NA,TRBV20-1,TRBJ2-3
CASSSGTGYTGELFF,TGCGCCAGCAGCTCCGGGACAGGGTACACCGGGGAGCTGTTTTTT,TRBD1,many,TRBV5-1,TRBJ2-2
CASSPGYGEKLFF,TGTGCCAGCAGCCCAGGGTACGGGGAAAAACTGTTTTTT,NA,NA,TRBV7-3,TRBJ1-4
CASSQTACTGELYF,TGTGCCAGCAGCCAGACGGCGTGCACCGGGGAGCTGTACTTC,NA,NA,TRBV25-1,TRBJ2-7